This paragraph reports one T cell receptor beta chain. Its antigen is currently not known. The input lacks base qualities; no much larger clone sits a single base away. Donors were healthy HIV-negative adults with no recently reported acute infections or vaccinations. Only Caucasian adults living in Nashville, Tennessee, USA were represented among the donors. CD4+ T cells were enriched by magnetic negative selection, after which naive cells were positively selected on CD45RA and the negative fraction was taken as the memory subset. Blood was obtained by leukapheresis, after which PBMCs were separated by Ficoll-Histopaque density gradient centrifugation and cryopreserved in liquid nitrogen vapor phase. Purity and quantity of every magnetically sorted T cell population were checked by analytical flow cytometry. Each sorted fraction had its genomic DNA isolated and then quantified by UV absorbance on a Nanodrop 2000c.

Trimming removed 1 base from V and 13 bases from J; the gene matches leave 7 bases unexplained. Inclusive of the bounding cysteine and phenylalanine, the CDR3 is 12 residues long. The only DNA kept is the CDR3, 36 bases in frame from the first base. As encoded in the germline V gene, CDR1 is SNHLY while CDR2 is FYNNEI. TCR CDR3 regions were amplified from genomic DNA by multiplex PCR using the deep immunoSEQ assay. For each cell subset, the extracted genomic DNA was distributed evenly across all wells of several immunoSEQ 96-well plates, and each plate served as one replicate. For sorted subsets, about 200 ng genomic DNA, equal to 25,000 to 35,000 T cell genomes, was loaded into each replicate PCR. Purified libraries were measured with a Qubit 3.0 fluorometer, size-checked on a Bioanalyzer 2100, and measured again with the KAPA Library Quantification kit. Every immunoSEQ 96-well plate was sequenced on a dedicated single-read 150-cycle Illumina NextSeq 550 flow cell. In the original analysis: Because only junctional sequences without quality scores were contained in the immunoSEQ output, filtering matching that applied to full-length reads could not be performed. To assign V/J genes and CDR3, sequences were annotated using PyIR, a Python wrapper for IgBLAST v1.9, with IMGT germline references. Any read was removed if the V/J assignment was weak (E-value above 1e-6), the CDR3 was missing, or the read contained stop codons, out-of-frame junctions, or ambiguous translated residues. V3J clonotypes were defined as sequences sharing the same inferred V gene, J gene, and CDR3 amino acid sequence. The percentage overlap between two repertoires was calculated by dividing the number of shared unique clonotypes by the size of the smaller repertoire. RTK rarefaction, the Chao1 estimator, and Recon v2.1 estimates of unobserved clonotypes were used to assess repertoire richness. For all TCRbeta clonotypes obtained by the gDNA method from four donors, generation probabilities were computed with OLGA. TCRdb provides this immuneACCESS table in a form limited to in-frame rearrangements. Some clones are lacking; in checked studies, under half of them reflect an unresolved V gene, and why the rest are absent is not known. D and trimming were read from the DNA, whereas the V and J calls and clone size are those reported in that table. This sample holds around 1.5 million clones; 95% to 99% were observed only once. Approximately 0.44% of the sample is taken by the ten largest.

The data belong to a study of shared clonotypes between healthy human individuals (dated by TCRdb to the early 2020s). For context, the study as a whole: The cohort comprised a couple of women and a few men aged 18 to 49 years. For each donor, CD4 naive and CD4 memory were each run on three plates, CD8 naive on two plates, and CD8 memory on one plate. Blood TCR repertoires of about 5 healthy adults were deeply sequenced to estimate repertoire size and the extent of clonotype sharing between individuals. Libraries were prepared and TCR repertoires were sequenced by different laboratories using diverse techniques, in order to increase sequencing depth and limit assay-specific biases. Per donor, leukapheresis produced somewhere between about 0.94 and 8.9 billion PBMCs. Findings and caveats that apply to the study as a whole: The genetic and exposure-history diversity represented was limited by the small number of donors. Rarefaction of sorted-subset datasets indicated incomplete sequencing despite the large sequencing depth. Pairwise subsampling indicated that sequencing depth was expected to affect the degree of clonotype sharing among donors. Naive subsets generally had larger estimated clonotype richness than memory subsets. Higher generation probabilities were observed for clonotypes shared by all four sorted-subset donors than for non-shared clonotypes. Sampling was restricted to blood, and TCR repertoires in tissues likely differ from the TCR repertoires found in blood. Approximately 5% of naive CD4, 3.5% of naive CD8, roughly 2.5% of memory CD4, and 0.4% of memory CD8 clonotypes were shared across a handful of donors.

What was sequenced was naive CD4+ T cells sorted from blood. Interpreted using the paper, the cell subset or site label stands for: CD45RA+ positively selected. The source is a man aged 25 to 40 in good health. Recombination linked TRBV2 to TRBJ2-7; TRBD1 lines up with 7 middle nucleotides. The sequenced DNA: TGTGCCAGCAGTGAAGGGACAGGACAGATATACTTC. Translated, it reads CASSEGTGQIYF. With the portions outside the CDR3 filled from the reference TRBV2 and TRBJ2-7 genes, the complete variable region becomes EPEVTQTPSHQVTQMGQEVILRCVPISNHLYFYWYRQILGQKVEFLVSFYNNEISEKSEIFDDQFSVERPDGSNFTLKIRSTKLEDSAMYFCASSEGTGQIYFGPGTRLTVT.